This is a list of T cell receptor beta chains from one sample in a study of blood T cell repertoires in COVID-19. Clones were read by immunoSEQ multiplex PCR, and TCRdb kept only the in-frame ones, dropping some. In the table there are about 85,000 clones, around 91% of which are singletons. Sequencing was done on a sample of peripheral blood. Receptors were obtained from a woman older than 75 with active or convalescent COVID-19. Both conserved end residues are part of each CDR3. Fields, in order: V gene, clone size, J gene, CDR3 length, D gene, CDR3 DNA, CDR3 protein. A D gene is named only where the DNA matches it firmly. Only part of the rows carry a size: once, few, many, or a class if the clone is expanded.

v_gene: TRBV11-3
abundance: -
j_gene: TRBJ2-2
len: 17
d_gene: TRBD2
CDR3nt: TGTGCCAGCAGCTTAGCCGGACTAGCGGGAGAAGCCGGGGAGCTGTTTTTT
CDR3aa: CASSLAGLAGEAGELFF

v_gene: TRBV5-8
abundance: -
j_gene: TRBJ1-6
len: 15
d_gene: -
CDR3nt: TGTGCCAGCAGCTTGAATGGACAGCGTAATTCACCCCTCCACTTT
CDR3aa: CASSLNGQRNSPLHF

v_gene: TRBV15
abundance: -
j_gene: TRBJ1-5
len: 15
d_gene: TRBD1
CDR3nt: TGTGCCACCAGCAGAGGAGGACAGGGGAATATGGCCCAGCATTTT
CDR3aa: CATSRGGQGNMAQHF

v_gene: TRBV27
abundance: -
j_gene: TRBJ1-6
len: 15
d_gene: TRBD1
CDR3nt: TGTGCCAGCAGTTCAGACAGGGTACCTAATTCACCCCTCCACTTT
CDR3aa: CASSSDRVPNSPLHF

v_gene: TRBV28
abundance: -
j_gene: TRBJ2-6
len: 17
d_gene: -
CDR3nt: TGTGCCAGCAGTCGGTACTTAGTGAGCTCTGGGGCCAACGTCCTGACTTTC
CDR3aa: CASSRYLVSSGANVLTF

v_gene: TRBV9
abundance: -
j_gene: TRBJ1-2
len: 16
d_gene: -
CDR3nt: TGTGCCAGCAGCCCCGGGGTCAACAGGGAGGGCTATGGCTACACCTTC
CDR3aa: CASSPGVNREGYGYTF

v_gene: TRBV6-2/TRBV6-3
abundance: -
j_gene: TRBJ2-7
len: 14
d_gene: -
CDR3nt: TGTGCCAGCAGTCCCCACCTGAGAACCTACGAGCAGTACTTC
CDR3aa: CASSPHLRTYEQYF

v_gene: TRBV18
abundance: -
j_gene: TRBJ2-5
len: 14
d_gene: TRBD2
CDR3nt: TGTGCCAGTTCCGGGACTAGCGGTTCTGGGGCCCAGTACTTC
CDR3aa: CASSGTSGSGAQYF

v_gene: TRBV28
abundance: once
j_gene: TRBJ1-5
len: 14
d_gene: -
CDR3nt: TGTGCCAGCAGTGTGGCTCATAGCAATCAGCCCCAGCATTTT
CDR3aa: CASSVAHSNQPQHF

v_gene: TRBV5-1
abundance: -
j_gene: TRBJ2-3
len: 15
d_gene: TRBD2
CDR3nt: TGCGCCAGCATAACCGGGACTAGCGGTACAGATACGCAGTATTTT
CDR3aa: CASITGTSGTDTQYF

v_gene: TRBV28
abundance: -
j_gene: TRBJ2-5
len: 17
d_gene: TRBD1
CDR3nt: TGTGCCAGCAGTGCCCTGTGGGGACAGGGCTCTCAAGAGACCCAGTACTTC
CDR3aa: CASSALWGQGSQETQYF

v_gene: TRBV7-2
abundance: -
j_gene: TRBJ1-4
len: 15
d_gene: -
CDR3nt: TGTGCCAGCAGCTTAGCTAGCGGGACTAATGAAAAACTGTTTTTT
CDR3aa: CASSLASGTNEKLFF

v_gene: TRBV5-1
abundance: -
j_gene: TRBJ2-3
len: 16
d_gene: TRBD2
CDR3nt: TGCGCCAGCAGCTTGTCTGGAGCGGGACCCACAGATACGCAGTATTTT
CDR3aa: CASSLSGAGPTDTQYF

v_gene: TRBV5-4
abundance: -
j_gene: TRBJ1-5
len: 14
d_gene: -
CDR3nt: TGTGCCAGCAGCGTACAGGGCGGCAATCAGCCCCAGCATTTT
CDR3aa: CASSVQGGNQPQHF

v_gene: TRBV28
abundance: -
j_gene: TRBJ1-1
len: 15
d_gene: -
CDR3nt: TGTGCCAGCAGCTCCCTGCGGGGGGGGGTCACTGAAGCTTTCTTT
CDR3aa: CASSSLRGGVTEAFF

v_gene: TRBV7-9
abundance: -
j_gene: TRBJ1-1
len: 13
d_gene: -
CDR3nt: TGTGCCAGCAGCTTAGGGCAGGGGACTGAAGCTTTCTTT
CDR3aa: CASSLGQGTEAFF

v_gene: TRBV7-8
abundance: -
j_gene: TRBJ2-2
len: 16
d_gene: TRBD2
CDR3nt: TGTGCCAGCAGCTTAAGGCGGACTAGCGGAATCGGGGAGCTGTTTTTT
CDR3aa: CASSLRRTSGIGELFF

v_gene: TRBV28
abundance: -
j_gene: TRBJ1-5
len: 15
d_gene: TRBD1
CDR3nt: TGTGCCAGCAGTTTATGGGGACAGGGAGTCCAGCCCCAGCATTTT
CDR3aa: CASSLWGQGVQPQHF

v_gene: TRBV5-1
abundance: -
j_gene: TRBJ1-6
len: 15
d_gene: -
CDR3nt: TGCGCCAGCAGTCTCGACCAGGGGAATAATTCACCCCTCCACTTT
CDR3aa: CASSLDQGNNSPLHF

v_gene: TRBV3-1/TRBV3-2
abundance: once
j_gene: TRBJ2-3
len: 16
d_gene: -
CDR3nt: TGTGCCAGCAGCCCATCCGGGACCACGCGGGAAGATACGCAGTATTTT
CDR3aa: CASSPSGTTREDTQYF

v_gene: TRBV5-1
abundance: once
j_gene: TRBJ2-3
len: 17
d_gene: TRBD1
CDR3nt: TGCGCCAGCAGCTTGGCCGGGGCAGGGGGCCCCACAGATACGCAGTATTTT
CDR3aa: CASSLAGAGGPTDTQYF

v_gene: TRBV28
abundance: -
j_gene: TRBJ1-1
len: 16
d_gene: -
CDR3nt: TGTGCCAGCAGTATCCCGCAGGGACTCCCGAACACTGAAGCTTTCTTT
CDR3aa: CASSIPQGLPNTEAFF

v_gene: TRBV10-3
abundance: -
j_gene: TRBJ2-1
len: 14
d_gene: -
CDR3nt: TGTGCCATCAGTGAAGACGGATACAGGTTTGAGCAGTTCTTC
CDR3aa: CAISEDGYRFEQFF

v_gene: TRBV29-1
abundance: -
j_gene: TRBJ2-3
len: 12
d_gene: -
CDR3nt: TGCAGCGTTCATAGCGGCACAGATACGCAGTATTTT
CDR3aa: CSVHSGTDTQYF

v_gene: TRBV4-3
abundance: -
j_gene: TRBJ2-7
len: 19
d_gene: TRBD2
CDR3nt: TGCGCCAGCAGCCAAAGGTGGGCCCTTGGGGGGGACTTTTCCTACGAGCAGTACTTC
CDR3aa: CASSQRWALGGDFSYEQYF

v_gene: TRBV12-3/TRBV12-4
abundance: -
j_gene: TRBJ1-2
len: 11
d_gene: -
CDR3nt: TGTGCCAGCAGTTTAACAGGTGGCTACACCTTC
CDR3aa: CASSLTGGYTF

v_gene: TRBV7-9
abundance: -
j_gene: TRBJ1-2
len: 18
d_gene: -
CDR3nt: TGTGCCAGCAGCTTAGCGTTCAAGGGTGGACAGCTGAACTATGGCTACACCTTC
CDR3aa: CASSLAFKGGQLNYGYTF

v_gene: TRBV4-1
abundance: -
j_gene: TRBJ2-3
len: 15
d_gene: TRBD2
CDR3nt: TGCGCCAGCAGCCAGATCATGGGCGGGGGAGATACGCAGTATTTT
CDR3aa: CASSQIMGGGDTQYF

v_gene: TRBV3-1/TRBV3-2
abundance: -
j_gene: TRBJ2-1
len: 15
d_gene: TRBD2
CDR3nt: TGTGCCAGCAGACAGACTAGCGGGAGTGTAAATGAGCAGTTCTTC
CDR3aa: CASRQTSGSVNEQFF

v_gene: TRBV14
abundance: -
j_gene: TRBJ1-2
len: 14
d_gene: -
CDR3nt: TGTGCCAGCAGACACACTACGGAGAACTATGGCTACACCTTC
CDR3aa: CASRHTTENYGYTF

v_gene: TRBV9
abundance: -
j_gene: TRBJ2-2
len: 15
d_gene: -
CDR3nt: TGTGCCAGCAGCGTCGGGGAGGTGGCCACCGGGGAGCTGTTTTTT
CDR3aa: CASSVGEVATGELFF

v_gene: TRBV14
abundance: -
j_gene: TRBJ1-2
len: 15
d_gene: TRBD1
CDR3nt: TGTGCCAGCAGCCCATCCGGGACAGGGGTATATGGCTACACCTTC
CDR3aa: CASSPSGTGVYGYTF

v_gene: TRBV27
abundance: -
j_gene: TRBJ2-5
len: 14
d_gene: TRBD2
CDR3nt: TGTGCCAGCAGTGGACTAGCGGGAGGAGAGACCCAGTACTTC
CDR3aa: CASSGLAGGETQYF

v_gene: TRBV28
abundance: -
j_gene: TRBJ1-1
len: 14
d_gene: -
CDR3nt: TGTGCCAGCAGTTTGCCGCAGTTCCCCGCAGAAGCTTTCTTT
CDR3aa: CASSLPQFPAEAFF

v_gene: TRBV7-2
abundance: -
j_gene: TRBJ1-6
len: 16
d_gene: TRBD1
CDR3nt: TGTGCCAGCAGCTTATTTAGGACAGGGAATAATTCACCCCTCCACTTT
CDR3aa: CASSLFRTGNNSPLHF

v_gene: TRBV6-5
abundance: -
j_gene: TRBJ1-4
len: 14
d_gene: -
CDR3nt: TGTGCCAGCAGAACTGGGGGGACTTTTGAAAAACTGTTTTTT
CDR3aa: CASRTGGTFEKLFF

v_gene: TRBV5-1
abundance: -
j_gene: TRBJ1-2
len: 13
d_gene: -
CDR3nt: TGCGCCAGCAGCGTCGGGACAAACTATGGCTACACCTTC
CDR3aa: CASSVGTNYGYTF